This TCR beta chain was observed in a study of blood T cell repertoires in COVID-19. Generated by immunoSEQ multiplex PCR, the TCRdb table keeps only in-frame clones and is missing some. The sample yields roughly 310,000 clones, 90% seen once. The V end lost 5 bases, the J end lost 9 bases, and 11 bases lay between the germline ends. The CDR3 runs 12 residues. The germline gives CDR1 MNHEY, CDR2 SVGEGT. The chain carries TRBV6-2 or TRBV6-3 and TRBJ1-5; possibly TRBD1 for D (5 bases). The clonotype was recovered from a young woman with COVID-19, enrolled during active disease. Source material: peripheral blood. CDR3 sequence (DNA): TGTGCCAGCAGTCAAGACAGAGGGCCCCAGCATTTT. Residues: CASSQDRGPQHF.